A single sample is the source of the 25 T cell receptor beta chains below, sequenced in a study of blood T cell repertoires in COVID-19. The assay was immunoSEQ multiplex PCR, and TCRdb's table has in-frame clones only and misses some. Among 150,000 to 200,000 clones listed, about 77% were seen once. The sequencing sample was made of PBMCs or T cells enriched from blood (not recorded which). These receptors originate from a woman between 50 and 59 years old with acute COVID-19.

This clone was counted only a few times. CDR3 sequence reads: CASSPGQGAITEAFF. The CDR3, as DNA: TGTGCCAGCAGTCCCGGACAGGGGGCGATAACTGAAGCTTTCTTT. The chain couples TRBV6-2 or TRBV6-3 to TRBJ1-1, with 11 bases aligning to TRBD1. Losses at the gene ends were 5 bases for V and 5 bases for J; bases not matched to a gene: 7. The length of the CDR3 is 15 residues. CDR1 MNHEY and CDR2 SVGEGT come from the germline V gene.

This clone showed up just a few times. The J gene is TRBJ2-1, the V gene TRBV5-1; no clear D. The V end was cut by 0 bases, the J end by 4 bases, with 8 bases between. CDR1 and CDR2 from the germline V gene are SGHRS and YFSETQ. CDR3 length: 14 amino acids. The CDR3 loop is CASSLAATYNEQFF. CDR3 nucleotides: TGCGCCAGCAGCTTGGCCGCGACTTACAATGAGCAGTTCTTC.

The chain is built from TRBV5-4 and TRBJ2-2; D perhaps matches TRBD1 (6 bases). V lost 5 bases and J 1 base, leaving 12 bases between the germline ends. CDR3 length: 15 residues. Germline V gene data show CDR1 as SGHNT and CDR2 as YYREEE (reference sequence). CDR3: CASRSGTRNTGELFF. The CDR3 DNA follows: TGTGCCAGCAGATCCGGGACACGGAACACCGGGGAGCTGTTTTTT.

The chain combines TRBV6-2 or TRBV6-3 with TRBJ1-4; no clear D. Germline loops: CDR1 MNHEY, CDR2 SVGEGT. CDR3 length equals 15 residues. V lost 5 bases to trimming and J lost 5 bases, with 15 bases between them. This chain's CDR3 is CASSLPREGNEKLFF. As DNA, the CDR3 is TGTGCCAGCAGTCTACCTCGGGAGGGAAATGAAAAACTGTTTTTT.

V gene TRBV2 combines with J gene TRBJ2-1; 12 nucleotides agree with TRBD2. The CDR3 loop spans 15 amino acids. Per the germline V gene, CDR1 is SNHLY and CDR2 is FYNNEI. V lost 3 bases, J lost 4 bases, and 1 base stayed unmatched. The CDR3 here is CASSDLAGGYNEQFF. DNA for the CDR3: TGTGCCAGCAGTGATCTAGCGGGGGGGTACAATGAGCAGTTCTTC.

The chain uses TRBV11-2 and TRBJ2-5, with no clear D. Trimming left V 0 bases short and J 5 bases short, with 4 bases between. The CDR3 loop spans 12 amino acids. The V gene's germline CDR1 is SGHAT and CDR2 FQNNGV. CDR3 sequence reads: CASSLDLETQYF. The CDR3 nucleotides read TGTGCCAGCAGCTTAGACTTGGAGACCCAGTACTTC.

The chain couples TRBV3-1 (or the pseudogene TRBV3-2) to TRBJ2-1; D remains ambiguous. CDR1 is LGHDT, CDR2 YNNKEL, per germline (reference sequence). This CDR3 spans 14 amino acids. V lost 3 bases, J lost 0 bases, and 6 bases lay in between. The CDR3, as DNA: TGTGCCAGCAGCCACTCGAGCTCCTACAATGAGCAGTTCTTC. Translating it yields CASSHSSSYNEQFF.

This clone was counted a few times. The rearrangement uses TRBV18 and TRBJ2-3; TRBD2 agrees at 10 bases. Germline V gives CDR1 KGHSH, CDR2 LQKENI. The junction had 5 bases not matched to a gene; V was cut back by 0 bases and J by 2 bases. CDR3 size: 17 residues. This CDR3 reads CASSPPRTSGYTDTQYF. CDR3 DNA: TGTGCCAGCTCACCACCGAGGACTAGCGGTTACACAGATACGCAGTATTTT.

V is TRBV28 and J is TRBJ1-5, with D uncertain. The CDR3 consists of 16 residues. Trimming shortened V by 6 bases and J by 5 bases, and 20 bases separated the two germline ends. Looked up from germline, CDR1 is MDHEN and CDR2 is SYDVKM. The CDR3 loop is CASSQMAGREDQPQHF. The CDR3 DNA is TGTGCCAGCAGCCAAATGGCGGGGAGAGAGGATCAGCCCCAGCATTTT. The full variable domain, rest sourced from reference TRBV28 and TRBJ1-5, is DVKVTQSSRYLVKRTGEKVFLECVQDMDHENMFWYRQDPGLGLRLIYFSYDVKMKEKGDIPEGYSVSREKKERFSLILESASTNQTSMYLCASSQMAGREDQPQHFGDGTRLSIL.

V gene TRBV28 combines with J gene TRBJ1-5; no clear D. The germline gives CDR1 MDHEN, CDR2 SYDVKM. The CDR3 loop spans 14 amino acids. V lost 5 bases, J lost 6 bases, and 14 bases lay in between. The chain's CDR3 is CASSLSGYSQPQHF. Written as DNA, the CDR3 is TGTGCCAGCAGTCTGAGCGGGTATAGTCAGCCCCAGCATTTT.

The chain employs TRBV21-1 and TRBJ1-5; TRBD1, the D gene given by the table, was not confirmed from the DNA. TRBV21-1 is assigned pseudogene status. CDR3 size: 16 residues. CDR3 sequence reads: CASSKVQGGSNQPQHF. CDR3 sequence (DNA): TGTGCCAGCAGCAAAGTTCAGGGGGGAAGCAATCAGCCCCAGCATTTT.

The rearrangement joins TRBV24-1 to TRBJ1-2; unclear D gene. V was shortened by 3 bases and J by 8 bases, with 12 bases between the two germline ends. This CDR3 comprises 13 residues. Germline values: CDR1 KGHDR, CDR2 SFDVKD. Here the CDR3 reads CATSDRGYGGYTF. The CDR3, as DNA: TGTGCCACCAGTGATCGGGGTTACGGCGGCTACACCTTC.

This clone was observed a single time. V usage is TRBV18 and J usage is TRBJ2-7; maybe TRBD1 (9 bases). In germline, CDR1 is KGHSH, CDR2 LQKENI. The germline V and J ends were trimmed by 5 bases and 0 bases, with 23 bases remaining between them. The CDR3 totals 18 residues. This chain's CDR3 is CASSRDRGGLDPSYEQYV. CDR3 nucleotide sequence: TGTGCCAGCTCAAGAGACAGGGGGGGACTAGACCCCTCCTACGAGCAGTACGTC.

This clone was seen once. The chain recombines TRBV30 with TRBJ1-2; 9 positions match TRBD1. The germline V gene encodes CDR1 GTSNPN and CDR2 SVGIG (reference sequence). The CDR3 has 14 amino acids. The junction had 8 bases not matched to a gene; V was cut back by 1 base and J by 8 bases. The CDR3 bases are TGTGCCTGGAGTGCCTTAACAGGGGGCGGAGGCTACACCTTC. This encodes CAWSALTGGGGYTF.

The rearrangement links TRBV6-6 to TRBJ1-2; a possible D gene is TRBD1 (6 bases). V lost 6 bases and J 10 bases, leaving 18 bases between the germline ends. Germline CDR1 MNHNY, CDR2 SVGAGI (reference sequence). The CDR3 length is 13 residues. The CDR3 here is CASRHTEQGYYTF. The DNA for the CDR3 is TGTGCCAGCAGACACACCGAACAGGGCTACTACACCTTC.

The chain is built from TRBV24-1 and TRBJ1-1, with D possibly being TRBD1 (6 bases). Germline V CDR1 and CDR2: KGHDR, SFDVKD. Deletions cut 6 bases from V and 13 bases from J, with 14 bases between. This CDR3 has 11 residues. The CDR3 reads CATSRGGENFF. CDR3 sequence (DNA): TGTGCCACCAGTCGAGGGGGTGAGAATTTCTTT.

The rearrangement links TRBV7-2 to TRBJ2-1, with D possibly TRBD2 on 5 matching bases. The CDR3 contains 14 residues. Germline CDR1 SGHTA, CDR2 FQGNSA. Trimming took off 5 bases at V and 6 bases at J, with 14 bases between the two ends. The CDR3 DNA reads as TGTGCCAGCAGCGGAGGCCTCCTGGGCAATGAGCAGTTCTTC. Translation gives CASSGGLLGNEQFF.

The V call is TRBV5-6, the J call TRBJ1-4, with D tentatively TRBD1 (6 bases). The CDR3 has 13 amino acids. CDR1 is SGHDT and CDR2 is YYEEEE in the germline V gene. V lost 4 bases to trimming and J lost 13 bases, with 17 bases between them. The CDR3 sequence: CASSPWQGSRLFF. CDR3 nucleotides: TGTGCCAGCAGCCCATGGCAGGGGTCTCGACTGTTTTTT.

The J gene is TRBJ1-2, the V gene TRBV7-9; TRBD1 is a possible D gene (6 bases). In germline, CDR1 is SEHNR, CDR2 FQNEAQ (reference sequence). V lost 5 bases and J 4 bases, leaving 29 bases between the germline ends. There are 19 residues in the CDR3. The CDR3 sequence: CASSLMVDRNNRFSYGYTF. For the CDR3, the DNA is TGTGCCAGCAGCCTTATGGTCGACAGGAATAATAGATTCAGCTATGGCTACACCTTC. Full variable domain (outside the CDR3, taken from reference TRBV7-9 and TRBJ1-2): DTGVSQNPRHKITKRGQNVTFRCDPISEHNRLYWYRQTLGQGPEFLTYFQNEAQLEKSRLLSDRFSAERPKGSFSTLEIQRTEQGDSAMYLCASSLMVDRNNRFSYGYTFGSGTRLTVV.

V is TRBV7-6 and J is TRBJ1-1; 7 bases agree with TRBD1. The CDR3 runs 15 residues. Trimming removed 5 bases from V and 0 bases from J; junction bases left unmatched: 6. Germline V gene sequence: CDR1 SGHVS, CDR2 FNYEAQ. This CDR3 reads CASSPRQGMNTEAFF. The CDR3 DNA follows: TGTGCCAGCAGCCCACGACAGGGAATGAACACTGAAGCTTTCTTT.

This clone was counted between two and nine times. The V call is TRBV19, the J call TRBJ1-1; D is possibly TRBD1 (6 bases). Trimming stripped 4 bases from V and 6 bases from J, with 15 bases between. The germline V gene has CDR1 LNHDA and CDR2 SQIVND (reference sequence). The length of the CDR3 is 14 residues. Here the CDR3 DNA reads TGTGCCAGTAGTACCTCCTTGACAGGTCCTGAAGCTTTCTTT. This sequence encodes CASSTSLTGPEAFF.

The table lists this clone with a few counts. J is TRBJ2-7 and V is TRBV20-1, with D possibly being TRBD1 (6 bases). V lost 3 bases, J lost 0 bases, and 12 bases lay in between. Germline V gene sequence: CDR1 DFQATT, CDR2 SNEGSKA (reference sequence). The CDR3 totals 14 residues. The CDR3 protein is CSASRQGLSYEQYV. The CDR3 bases are TGCAGTGCTAGTAGGCAGGGGCTCTCCTACGAGCAGTACGTC.

V is TRBV5-1 and J is TRBJ2-3; 9 bases map to TRBD1. V trimming: 6 bases; J trimming: 3 bases; junction bases outside the gene matches: 8. The CDR3 is made up of 15 amino acids. CDR1 SGHRS and CDR2 YFSETQ come from the germline V gene. DNA for the CDR3: TGCGCCAGCACGCTTGAGGGACAGGGTACAGATACGCAGTATTTT. As protein: CASTLEGQGTDTQYF.

The gene calls are TRBV24-1 and TRBJ1-2; maybe TRBD1 (6 bases). V shed 11 bases and J shed 6 bases, with 21 bases lying between them. The CDR3 runs to 14 residues. CDR1 and CDR2 (germline): KGHDR, SFDVKD. CDR3 nucleotides: TGTGCCATCCAGCGGGACAACGGAGGACATGGCTACACCTTC. This gives the protein CAIQRDNGGHGYTF.

The CDR3 spells CASSLEPGEEAGELFF. Written as DNA, the CDR3 is TGTGCCAGCAGCTTGGAGCCGGGAGAAGAGGCCGGGGAGCTGTTTTTT. The chain carries TRBV5-6 and TRBJ2-2, with D tentatively TRBD2 (6 bases). The CDR3 contains 16 residues. V was shortened by 0 bases and J by 6 bases, with 15 bases between the two germline ends. Germline CDR1 SGHDT, CDR2 YYEEEE.